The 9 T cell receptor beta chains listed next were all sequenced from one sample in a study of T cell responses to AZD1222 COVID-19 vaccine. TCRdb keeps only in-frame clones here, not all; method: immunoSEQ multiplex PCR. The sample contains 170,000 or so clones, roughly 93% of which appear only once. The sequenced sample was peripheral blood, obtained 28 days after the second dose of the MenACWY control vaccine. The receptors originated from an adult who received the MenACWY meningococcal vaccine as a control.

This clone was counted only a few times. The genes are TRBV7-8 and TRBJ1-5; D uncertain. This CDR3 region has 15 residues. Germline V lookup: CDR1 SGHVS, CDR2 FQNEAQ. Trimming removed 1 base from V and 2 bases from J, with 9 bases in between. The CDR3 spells CASSLGQSGNQPQHF. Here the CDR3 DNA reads TGTGCCAGCAGCTTAGGCCAGAGCGGCAATCAGCCCCAGCATTTT. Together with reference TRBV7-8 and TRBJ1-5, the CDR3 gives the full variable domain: GAGVSQSPRYKVAKRGQDVALRCDPISGHVSLFWYQQALGQGPEFLTYFQNEAQLDKSGLPSDRFFAERPEGSVSTLKIQRTQQEDSAVYLCASSLGQSGNQPQHFGDGTRLSIL.

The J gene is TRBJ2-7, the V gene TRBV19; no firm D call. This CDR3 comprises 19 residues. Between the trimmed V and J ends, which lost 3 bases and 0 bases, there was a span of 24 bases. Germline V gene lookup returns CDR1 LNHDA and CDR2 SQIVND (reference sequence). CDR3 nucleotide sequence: TGTGCCAGTAGTATCAGGCTTTCCCCCGAGAGCCCACTCTCCTACGAGCAGTACTTC. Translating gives CASSIRLSPESPLSYEQYF. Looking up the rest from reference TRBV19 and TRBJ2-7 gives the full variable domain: DGGITQSPKYLFRKEGQNVTLSCEQNLNHDAMYWYRQDPGQGLRLIYYSQIVNDFQKGDIAEGYSVSREKKESFPLTVTSAQKNPTAFYLCASSIRLSPESPLSYEQYFGPGTRLTVT.

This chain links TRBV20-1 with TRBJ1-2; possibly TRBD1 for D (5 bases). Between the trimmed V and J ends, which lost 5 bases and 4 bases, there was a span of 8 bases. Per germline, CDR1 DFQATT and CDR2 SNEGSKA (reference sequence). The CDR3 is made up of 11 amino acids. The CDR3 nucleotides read TGCAGTGCTTCGACAGTCTATGGCTACACCTTC. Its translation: CSASTVYGYTF.

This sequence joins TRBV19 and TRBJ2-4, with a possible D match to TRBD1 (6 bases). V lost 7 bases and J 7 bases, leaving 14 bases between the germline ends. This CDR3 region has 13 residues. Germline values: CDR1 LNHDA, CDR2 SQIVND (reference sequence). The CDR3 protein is CASNRQGMNIQYF. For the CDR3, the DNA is TGTGCCAGTAATAGGCAGGGGATGAACATTCAGTACTTC. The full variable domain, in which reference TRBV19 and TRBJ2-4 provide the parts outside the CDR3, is DGGITQSPKYLFRKEGQNVTLSCEQNLNHDAMYWYRQDPGQGLRLIYYSQIVNDFQKGDIAEGYSVSREKKESFPLTVTSAQKNPTAFYLCASNRQGMNIQYFGAGTRLSVL.

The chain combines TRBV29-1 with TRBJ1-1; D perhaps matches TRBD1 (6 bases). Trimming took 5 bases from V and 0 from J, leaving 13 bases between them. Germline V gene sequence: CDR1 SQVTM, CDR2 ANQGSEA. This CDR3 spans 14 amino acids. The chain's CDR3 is CSVLRTALNTEAFF. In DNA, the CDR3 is TGCAGCGTTCTGCGGACAGCCTTGAACACTGAAGCTTTCTTT.

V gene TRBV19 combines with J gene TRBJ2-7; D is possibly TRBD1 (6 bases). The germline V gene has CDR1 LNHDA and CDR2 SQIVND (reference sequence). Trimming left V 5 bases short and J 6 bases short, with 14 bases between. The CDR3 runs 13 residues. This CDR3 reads CASSSGQLGEQYF. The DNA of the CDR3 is TGTGCCAGTAGTTCCGGACAGTTAGGCGAGCAGTACTTC.

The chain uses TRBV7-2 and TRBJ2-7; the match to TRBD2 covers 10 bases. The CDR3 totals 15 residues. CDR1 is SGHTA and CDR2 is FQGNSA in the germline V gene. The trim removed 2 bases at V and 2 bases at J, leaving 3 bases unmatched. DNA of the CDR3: TGTGCCAGCAGCTTACACGGACTAGCGGCCTACGAGCAGTACTTC. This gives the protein CASSLHGLAAYEQYF.

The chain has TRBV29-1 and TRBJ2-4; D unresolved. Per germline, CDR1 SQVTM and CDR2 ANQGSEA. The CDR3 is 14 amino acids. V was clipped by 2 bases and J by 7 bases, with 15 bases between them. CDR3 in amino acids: CSVESGLKRNIQYF. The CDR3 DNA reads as TGCAGCGTTGAATCGGGTCTGAAGAGGAACATTCAGTACTTC.

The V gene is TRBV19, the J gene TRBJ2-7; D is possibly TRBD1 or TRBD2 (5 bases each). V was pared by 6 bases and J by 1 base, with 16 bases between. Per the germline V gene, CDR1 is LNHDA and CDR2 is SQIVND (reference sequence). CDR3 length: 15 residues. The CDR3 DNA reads TGTGCCAGTAGGTCAAGGGGCTCGGGATCCTACGAGCAGTACTTC. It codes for CASRSRGSGSYEQYF. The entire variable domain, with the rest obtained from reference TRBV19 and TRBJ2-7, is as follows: DGGITQSPKYLFRKEGQNVTLSCEQNLNHDAMYWYRQDPGQGLRLIYYSQIVNDFQKGDIAEGYSVSREKKESFPLTVTSAQKNPTAFYLCASRSRGSGSYEQYFGPGTRLTVT.